The present T cell receptor beta chain was sequenced within a study of blood T cell repertoires in COVID-19. Study overall: In each case, the material was cDNA or gDNA derived from T cells, B-cell-depleted T cells, or PBMCs.

This CDR3 has 15 amino acids. With 4 bases clipped from V and 12 bases from J, the junction kept 11 bases outside the gene matches. In germline, CDR1 is KGHDR, CDR2 SFDVKD. TCRdb's table, derived via immunoSEQ multiplex PCR, lists solely in-frame clones and lacks some. The sample consists of over 45,000 clones, about 90% of them appearing once. The specimen sequenced was peripheral blood. V is TRBV24-1 and J is TRBJ2-1, with 10 bases aligning to TRBD2. This TCR was recovered from a man aged 55 to 70 with active COVID-19. The CDR3 coding sequence is TGTGCCACCAGTGACTCCGGGACTAGCGTTATCGGGCAGTTCTTC. It yields the protein CATSDSGTSVIGQFF.